This T cell receptor (beta chain) was observed in a study of cytomegalovirus exposure and HLA in healthy donors. Assay used: immunoSEQ multiplex PCR; TCRdb lists only in-frame clones, some missing. This sample yields 130,000 to 150,000 clones, of which about 89% are seen a single time; 0.6% to 0.8% belongs to the top ten. From germline, CDR1 is SGHRS and CDR2 YFSETQ. V lost 1 base and J lost 5, with 12 bases in between. This CDR3 has 14 residues. Concerning this clone itself: Its target is not known.

Broader study findings: Altogether, 160 or so TCR beta chains were recorded as cytomegalovirus-associated.

The origin of this receptor is a man aged 18-30 years in good health and CMV-seronegative. The sample consisted of PBMCs. The V and J genes are TRBV5-1 and TRBJ1-2, with D perhaps matching TRBD1 (5 bases). The CDR3 sequence is CASSLRLGGYGYTF. Written as DNA, the CDR3 is TGCGCCAGCAGCTTGAGGCTCGGGGGGTATGGCTACACCTTC.